The present TCR beta chain was sequenced within a study of cytomegalovirus exposure and HLA in healthy donors. The table lists this clone with a few counts. The PCR was carried out with 60 Vbeta primers and 13 Jbeta primers. Assay: immunoSEQ multiplex PCR; the TCRdb copy retains only in-frame clones and omits some. The repertoire holds about 78,000 clones, with 60% to 80% as singletons. From germline, CDR1 is LNHDA and CDR2 SQIVND (reference sequence). The CDR3 runs to 13 residues. V trimming: 7 bases; J trimming: 10 bases; junction bases outside the gene matches: 6. The sample taken for sequencing was PBMCs. The source is a woman aged 50 to 60 in good health and CMV-seropositive. The V and J genes are TRBV19 and TRBJ2-1; TRBD2 matches at 11 bases. Here the CDR3 reads CASNSGRAQEQFF. CDR3 DNA sequence: TGTGCCAGTAATAGCGGGAGGGCCCAGGAGCAGTTCTTC.